This T cell receptor beta chain was profiled in a study of blood T cell repertoires in COVID-19. The CDR3 has 15 amino acids. The junction had 8 bases not matched to a gene; V was cut back by 4 bases and J by 4 bases. The germline V gene has CDR1 SGHRS and CDR2 YFSETQ. Profiled with immunoSEQ multiplex PCR; TCRdb holds only in-frame clones, not every one. Of approximately 160,000 clones in the sample, roughly 90% were seen once. The specimen was peripheral blood. J is TRBJ2-1 and V is TRBV5-1; TRBD2 agrees at 7 bases. The receptor was isolated from a man in his forties or fifties with acute or convalescent COVID-19. CDR3 amino acids: CASSLKRGLYNEQFF. CDR3 coding DNA: TGCGCCAGCAGCCTCAAGCGGGGACTTTACAATGAGCAGTTCTTC.